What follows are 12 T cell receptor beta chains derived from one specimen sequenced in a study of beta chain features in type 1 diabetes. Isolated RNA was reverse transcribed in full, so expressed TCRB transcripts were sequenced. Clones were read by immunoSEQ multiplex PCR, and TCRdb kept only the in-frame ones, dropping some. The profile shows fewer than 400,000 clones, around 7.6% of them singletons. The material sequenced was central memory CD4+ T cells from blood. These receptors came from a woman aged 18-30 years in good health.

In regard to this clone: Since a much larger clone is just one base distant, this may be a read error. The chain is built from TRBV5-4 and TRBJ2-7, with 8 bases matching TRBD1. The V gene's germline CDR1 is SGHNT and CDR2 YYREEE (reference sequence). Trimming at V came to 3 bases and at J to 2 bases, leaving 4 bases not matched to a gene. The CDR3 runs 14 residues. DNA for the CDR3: TGTGCCAGCAGCTCCGGACAGGGCGCCTACGAGCAGTACTTC. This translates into CASSSGQGAYEQYF.

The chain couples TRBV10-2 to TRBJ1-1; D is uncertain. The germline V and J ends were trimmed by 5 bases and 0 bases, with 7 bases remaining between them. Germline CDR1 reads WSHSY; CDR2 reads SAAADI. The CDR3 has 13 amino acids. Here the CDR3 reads CASSKTVNTEAFF. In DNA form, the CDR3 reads TGCGCCAGCAGTAAAACAGTGAACACTGAAGCTTTCTTT.

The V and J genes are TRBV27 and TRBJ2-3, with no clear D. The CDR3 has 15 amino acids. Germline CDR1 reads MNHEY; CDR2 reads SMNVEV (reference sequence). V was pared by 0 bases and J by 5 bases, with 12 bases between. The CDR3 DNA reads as TGTGCCAGCAGTTTATCGGCACCGCTAGGAGATACGCAGTATTTT. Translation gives CASSLSAPLGDTQYF.

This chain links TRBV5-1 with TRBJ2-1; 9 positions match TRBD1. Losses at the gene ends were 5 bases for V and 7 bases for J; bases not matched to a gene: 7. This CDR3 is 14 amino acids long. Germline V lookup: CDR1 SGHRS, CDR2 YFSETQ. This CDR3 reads CASRSGTGLNEQFF. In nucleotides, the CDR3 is TGCGCCAGCAGATCCGGGACAGGGTTGAATGAGCAGTTCTTC.

CDR3 in DNA: TGCGCCAGCAGCTTCCTTGGGAATTACCAAGAGACCCAGTACTTC. Residues: CASSFLGNYQETQYF. This chain joins TRBV5-1 and TRBJ2-5; unclear D gene. Germline V CDR1 and CDR2: SGHRS, YFSETQ. The ends were cut back, 2 bases at V and 0 bases at J, with 11 bases in the middle. The CDR3 runs 15 residues.

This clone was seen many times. Here the CDR3 reads CATSRGGKNTEAFF. CDR3 nucleotide sequence: TGTGCCACCAGCAGGGGCGGCAAGAACACTGAAGCTTTCTTT. The J gene is TRBJ1-1, the V gene TRBV15; no reliable D call. This CDR3 region has 14 residues. CDR1 LNHNV and CDR2 YYDKDF come from the germline V gene (reference sequence). Trimming left V 3 bases short and J 1 base short, with 9 bases between.

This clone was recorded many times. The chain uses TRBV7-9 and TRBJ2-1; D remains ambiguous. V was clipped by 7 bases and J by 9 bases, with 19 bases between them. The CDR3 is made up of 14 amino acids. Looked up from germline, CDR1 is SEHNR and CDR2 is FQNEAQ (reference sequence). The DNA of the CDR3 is TGTGCCAGCAACCGTATTTCCGAGTTGAGTGAGCAGTTCTTC. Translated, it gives CASNRISELSEQFF.

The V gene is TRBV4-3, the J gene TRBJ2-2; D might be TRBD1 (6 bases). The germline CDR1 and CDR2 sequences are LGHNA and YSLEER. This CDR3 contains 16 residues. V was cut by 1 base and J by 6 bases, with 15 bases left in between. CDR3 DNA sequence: TGCGCCAGCAGCCAAGGGTACAGGGAATTTGCCGGGGAGCTGTTTTTT. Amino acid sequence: CASSQGYREFAGELFF.

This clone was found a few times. The CDR3 is CASSFSGTLSSYEQYF. The CDR3 nucleotides read TGTGCCAGCAGCTTCTCCGGGACCCTAAGCTCCTACGAGCAGTACTTC. The V and J genes are TRBV7-2 and TRBJ2-7; possibly TRBD1 or TRBD2 for D (5 bases each). V dropped 3 bases and J dropped 0 bases, with 15 bases sitting between them. CDR3 length: 16 residues. Looked up from germline, CDR1 is SGHTA and CDR2 is FQGNSA.

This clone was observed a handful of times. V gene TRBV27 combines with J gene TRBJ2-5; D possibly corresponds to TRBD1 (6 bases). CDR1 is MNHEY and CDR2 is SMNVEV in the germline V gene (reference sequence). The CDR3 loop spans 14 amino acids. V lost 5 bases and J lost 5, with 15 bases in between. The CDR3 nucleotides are TGTGCCAGCAGTACAGGGACCCTCGGGGAGACCCAGTACTTC. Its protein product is CASSTGTLGETQYF.

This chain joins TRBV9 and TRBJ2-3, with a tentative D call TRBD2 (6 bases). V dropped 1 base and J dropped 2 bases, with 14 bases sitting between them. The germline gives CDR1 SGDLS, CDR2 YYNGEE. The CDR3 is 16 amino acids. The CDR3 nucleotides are TGTGCCAGCAGCGTAACAAGCGGGTTATACACAGATACGCAGTATTTT. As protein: CASSVTSGLYTDTQYF.

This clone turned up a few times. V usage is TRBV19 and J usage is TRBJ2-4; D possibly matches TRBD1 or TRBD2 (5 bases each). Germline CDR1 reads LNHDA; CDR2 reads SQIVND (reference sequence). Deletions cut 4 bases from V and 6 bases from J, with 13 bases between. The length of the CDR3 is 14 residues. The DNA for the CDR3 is TGTGCCAGTAGTAGAGGACAAGAGGGAAACATTCAGTACTTC. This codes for CASSRGQEGNIQYF.